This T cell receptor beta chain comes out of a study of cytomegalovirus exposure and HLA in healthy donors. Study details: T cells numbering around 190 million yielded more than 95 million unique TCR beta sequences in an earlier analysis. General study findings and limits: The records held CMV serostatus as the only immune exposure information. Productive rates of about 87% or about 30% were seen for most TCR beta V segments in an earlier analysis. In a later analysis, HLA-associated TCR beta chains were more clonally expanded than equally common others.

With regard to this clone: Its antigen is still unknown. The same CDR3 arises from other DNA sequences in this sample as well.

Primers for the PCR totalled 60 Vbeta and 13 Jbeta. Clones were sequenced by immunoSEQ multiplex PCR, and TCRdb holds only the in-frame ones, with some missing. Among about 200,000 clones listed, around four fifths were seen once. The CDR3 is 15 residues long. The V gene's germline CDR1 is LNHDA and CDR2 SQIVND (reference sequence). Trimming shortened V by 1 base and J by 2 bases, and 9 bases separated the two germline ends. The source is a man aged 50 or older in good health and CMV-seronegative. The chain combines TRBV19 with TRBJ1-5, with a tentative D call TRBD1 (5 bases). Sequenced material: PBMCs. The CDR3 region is CASSIGSRGNQPQHF. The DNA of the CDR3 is TGTGCCAGTAGTATAGGGAGCAGGGGCAATCAGCCCCAGCATTTT.